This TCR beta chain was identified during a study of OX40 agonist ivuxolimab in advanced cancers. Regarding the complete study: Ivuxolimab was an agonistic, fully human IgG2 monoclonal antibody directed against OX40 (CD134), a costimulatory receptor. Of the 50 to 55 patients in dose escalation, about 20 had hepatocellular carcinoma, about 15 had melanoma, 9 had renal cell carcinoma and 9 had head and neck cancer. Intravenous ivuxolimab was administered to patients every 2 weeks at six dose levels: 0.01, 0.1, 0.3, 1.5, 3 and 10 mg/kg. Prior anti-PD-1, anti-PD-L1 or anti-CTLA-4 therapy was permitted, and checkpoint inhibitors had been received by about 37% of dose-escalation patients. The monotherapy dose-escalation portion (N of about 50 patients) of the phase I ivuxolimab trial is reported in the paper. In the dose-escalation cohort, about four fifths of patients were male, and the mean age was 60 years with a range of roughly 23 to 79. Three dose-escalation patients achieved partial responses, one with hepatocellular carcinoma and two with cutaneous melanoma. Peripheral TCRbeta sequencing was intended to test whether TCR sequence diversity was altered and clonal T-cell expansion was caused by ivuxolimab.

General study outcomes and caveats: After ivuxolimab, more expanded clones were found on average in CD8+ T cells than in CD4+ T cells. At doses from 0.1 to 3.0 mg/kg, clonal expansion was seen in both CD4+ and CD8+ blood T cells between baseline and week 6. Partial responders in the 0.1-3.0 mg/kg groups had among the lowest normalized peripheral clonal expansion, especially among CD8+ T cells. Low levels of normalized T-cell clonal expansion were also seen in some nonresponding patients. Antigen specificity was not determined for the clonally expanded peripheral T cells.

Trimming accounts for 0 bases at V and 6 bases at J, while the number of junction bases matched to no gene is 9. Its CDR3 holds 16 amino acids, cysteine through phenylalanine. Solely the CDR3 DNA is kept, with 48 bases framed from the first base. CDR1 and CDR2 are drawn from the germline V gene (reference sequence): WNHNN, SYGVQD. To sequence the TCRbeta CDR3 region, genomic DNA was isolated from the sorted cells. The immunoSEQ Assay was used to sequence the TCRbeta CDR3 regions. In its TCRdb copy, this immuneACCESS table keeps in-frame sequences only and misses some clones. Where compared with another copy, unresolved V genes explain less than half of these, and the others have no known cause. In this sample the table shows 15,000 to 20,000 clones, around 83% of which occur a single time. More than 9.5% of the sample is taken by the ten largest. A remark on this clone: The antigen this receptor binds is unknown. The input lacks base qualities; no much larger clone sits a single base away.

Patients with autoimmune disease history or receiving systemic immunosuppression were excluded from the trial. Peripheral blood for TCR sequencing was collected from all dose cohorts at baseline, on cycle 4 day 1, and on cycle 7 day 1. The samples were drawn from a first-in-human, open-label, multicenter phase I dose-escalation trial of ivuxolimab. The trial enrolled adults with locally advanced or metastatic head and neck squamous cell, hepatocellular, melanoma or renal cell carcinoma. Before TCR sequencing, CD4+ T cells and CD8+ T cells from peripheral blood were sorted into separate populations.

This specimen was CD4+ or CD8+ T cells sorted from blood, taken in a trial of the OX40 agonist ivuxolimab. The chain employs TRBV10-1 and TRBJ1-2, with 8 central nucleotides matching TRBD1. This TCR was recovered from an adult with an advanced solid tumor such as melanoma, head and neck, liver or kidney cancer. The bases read TGCGCCAGCAGTGAGTCGAGGACAGGGACGGCTGATGGCTACACCTTC. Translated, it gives CASSESRTGTADGYTF.